The rows below give T cell receptor beta chains drawn from one sample of a study of T cell responses to AZD1222 COVID-19 vaccine. Assay used: immunoSEQ multiplex PCR; TCRdb lists only in-frame clones, some missing. The sample contains about 150,000 clones, 90% to 95% of which appear only once. Sequencing used peripheral blood, obtained on day 0 of AZD1222 vaccination. The receptor source for this set is an adult in good health. Each CDR3 is given with its conserved first and last residue. D genes are given only for firm matches. A row's size may be missing; if present it is once, few, many or a size class.

clone size	V gene	D gene	J gene	CDR3 protein	CDR3 DNA
-	TRBV10-2	-	TRBJ2-1	CASSVDYNEQFF	TGCGCCAGCAGCGTGGATTACAATGAGCAGTTCTTC
-	TRBV9	-	TRBJ2-3	CASSPGGGSGDTQYF	TGTGCCAGCAGCCCAGGGGGAGGGAGTGGAGATACGCAGTATTTT
-	TRBV12-3/TRBV12-4	-	TRBJ1-1	CASSGQTNTEAFF	TGTGCCAGCAGCGGACAAACGAACACTGAAGCTTTCTTT
-	TRBV4-1	TRBD2	TRBJ2-2	CASSLLPSGGHTGELFF	TGCGCCAGCAGCCTCCTCCCGAGCGGGGGACACACCGGGGAGCTGTTTTTT
-	TRBV3-1/TRBV3-2	-	TRBJ1-2	CASSTNPPYGYTF	TGTGCCAGCAGCACAAATCCCCCCTATGGCTACACCTTC
-	TRBV27	-	TRBJ2-2	CASRPYDRPMGGELFF	TGTGCCAGCAGGCCCTACGACAGGCCCATGGGCGGGGAGCTGTTTTTT
-	TRBV19	TRBD1	TRBJ1-2	CASSIRQGVEGYTF	TGTGCCAGTAGTATCCGACAGGGGGTTGAGGGCTACACCTTC
-	TRBV5-1	TRBD1	TRBJ1-5	CASSLGGTGALEPQHF	TGCGCCAGCAGCTTGGGGGGGACAGGGGCCTTGGAGCCCCAGCATTTT
-	TRBV9	-	TRBJ2-7	CASSVSTGSPYEQYF	TGTGCCAGCAGCGTTTCAACGGGGTCGCCGTACGAGCAGTACTTC
once	TRBV7-2	TRBD1	TRBJ2-2	CASSRRTGGTGELFF	TGTGCCAGCAGCCGCCGGACAGGGGGCACCGGGGAGCTGTTTTTT
-	TRBV21-1	-	TRBJ1-1	CASSINRGTTEAFF	TGTGCCAGCAGCATTAACAGGGGAACCACTGAAGCTTTCTTT
-	TRBV3-1/TRBV3-2	-	TRBJ1-2	CASSQDGRTPYGYTF	TGTGCCAGCAGCCAAGATGGACGGACACCTTATGGCTACACCTTC
once	TRBV6-1	-	TRBJ1-4	CASSERVLRANEKLFF	TGTGCCAGCAGTGAAAGGGTTTTACGGGCTAATGAAAAACTGTTTTTT
-	TRBV12-3/TRBV12-4	-	TRBJ1-6	CASSPQTSSPLHF	TGTGCCAGCAGTCCACAAACCAGTTCACCCCTCCACTTT
-	TRBV2	-	TRBJ1-5	CASSLGVRGNQPQHF	TGTGCCAGCAGTTTAGGGGTGCGTGGCAATCAGCCCCAGCATTTT
-	TRBV20-1	-	TRBJ1-1	CSARNPPEAFF	TGCAGTGCTAGAAATCCCCCTGAAGCTTTCTTT
-	TRBV18	-	TRBJ2-7	CASSPPNVAWEQYF	TGTGCCAGCTCACCACCGAACGTGGCGTGGGAGCAGTACTTC
-	TRBV7-2	-	TRBJ1-5	CASSPYTGKGDQPQHF	TGTGCCAGCAGCCCCTACACCGGGAAGGGGGATCAGCCCCAGCATTTT
-	TRBV5-8	-	TRBJ2-1	CASSLLTRALGNEQFF	TGTGCCAGCAGCTTGCTTACTAGAGCCTTGGGGAATGAGCAGTTCTTC
few	TRBV20-1	-	TRBJ2-1	CGLYNEQFF	TGCGGACTCTACAATGAGCAGTTCTTC
-	TRBV9	-	TRBJ2-7	CASARGQASYEQYF	TGTGCCAGCGCGCGGGGTCAGGCCTCCTACGAGCAGTACTTC
-	TRBV7-9	-	TRBJ1-6	CASSFVADSNSPLHF	TGTGCCAGCAGCTTCGTGGCTGATTCTAATTCACCCCTCCACTTT
-	TRBV14	-	TRBJ1-1	CASSQGDLWGEAFF	TGTGCCAGCAGCCAAGGGGACCTATGGGGTGAAGCTTTCTTT
-	TRBV19	-	TRBJ2-3	CASSITRVPDTQYF	TGTGCCAGTAGTATCACCAGGGTTCCAGATACGCAGTATTTT
-	TRBV12-3/TRBV12-4	-	TRBJ1-2	CASWGWGYDGYTF	TGTGCCAGTTGGGGGTGGGGGTATGATGGCTACACCTTC
-	TRBV6-1	TRBD2	TRBJ2-5	CASSEWRGGLLGTQYF	TGTGCCAGCAGTGAATGGCGGGGGGGCCTGTTGGGGACCCAGTACTTC
-	TRBV11-2	-	TRBJ1-4	CASSLGRSSRKLFF	TGTGCCAGCAGCTTAGGGCGAAGCTCAAGAAAACTGTTTTTT
-	TRBV6-2/TRBV6-3	TRBD1	TRBJ1-5	CASSYSQGYSNQPQHF	TGTGCCAGCAGTTATTCACAGGGGTATAGCAATCAGCCCCAGCATTTT
medium-sized	TRBV27	TRBD1	TRBJ1-5	CASSGGQGRLQPQHF	TGTGCCAGCAGTGGTGGACAGGGACGATTGCAGCCCCAGCATTTT
-	TRBV3-1/TRBV3-2	-	TRBJ2-3	CASSQVAGSTDTQYF	TGTGCCAGCAGCCAAGTCGCAGGTAGCACAGATACGCAGTATTTT
-	TRBV30	-	TRBJ1-4	CAWEGGYEKLFF	TGTGCCTGGGAAGGAGGATACGAAAAACTGTTTTTT
-	TRBV7-9	TRBD1	TRBJ1-3	CASSVRQGRRDGNTIYF	TGTGCCAGCAGCGTACGACAGGGCAGAAGGGACGGAAACACCATATATTTT
once	TRBV9	-	TRBJ2-3	CASSVVGGVGFTDTQYF	TGTGCCAGCAGCGTAGTCGGCGGGGTGGGCTTCACAGATACGCAGTATTTT